This TCR beta chain appears in the sequencing data of a study of T cell repertoires in cytomegalovirus infection. Background on the study: Public TCR beta signatures marked donors with CMV infection and the matching HLA.

Study results and limitations: Dominating the ex vivo response were HLA-C-restricted CMV-specific TCR beta clonotypes.

There are 12 residues in the CDR3. Germline-derived CDR1 and CDR2 are SGHAT and FQNNGV. With 0 bases removed from V and 11 bases from J, the gap between germline ends came to 8 bases. Each CDR3 protein is one row after TCRdb ran MiXCR on the reads. The table has approximately 500,000 distinct CDR3 sequences, approximately 10% seen once. This clonotype showed up many times. As yet, its antigen is unknown. The gene calls are TRBV11-2 and TRBJ1-5, with D unresolved. The origin of this receptor is a human donor in good health (CMV status not recorded). Some clones in this sample may be carry-over from other donors' samples. The sequenced sample consisted of PBMCs. This CDR3 is CASSLDSSAQHF. The CDR3 nucleotides are TGTGCCAGCAGCTTAGATTCTTCGGCCCAGCATTTT.